This is a list of T cell receptor beta chains from one sample in a study of CD8 T cells in ankylosing spondylitis. TCRdb re-analysed the 5' RACE reads in MiXCR, keeping a single row per CDR3 protein. In the table there are 35,000 to 50,000 distinct CDR3 sequences, around 3.8% of which are singletons. Sequencing was done on a sample of blood, either unsorted or a sorted T cell fraction (not recorded which). The source is a female donor with ankylosing spondylitis or in good health (not recorded which). The CDR3 runs from the conserved cysteine through the conserved F or W. D genes are given only for firm matches. Expanded clones get a size class; other rows say once, few or many, or leave the size out.

TRBV9	NA	many	TRBJ1-1	CASSVAGVQGTEAFF	TGTGCCAGCAGCGTAGCGGGGGTGCAGGGCACTGAAGCTTTCTTT
TRBV9	NA	many	TRBJ2-7	CASSPRVSQVTSYEQYF	TGTGCCAGCAGCCCTAGGGTCTCGCAGGTGACCTCCTACGAGCAGTACTTC
TRBV9	TRBD2	many	TRBJ2-3	CASSVWEGKRTDTQYF	TGTGCCAGCAGCGTATGGGAGGGTAAACGCACAGATACGCAGTATTTT
TRBV9	NA	many	TRBJ2-5	CASSADQGGGETQYF	TGTGCCAGCAGCGCAGACCAGGGGGGGGGAGAGACCCAGTACTTC
TRBV9	NA	many	TRBJ1-3	CASSVLEGNTIYF	TGTGCCAGCAGCGTTCTGGAAGGAAACACCATATATTTT
TRBV9	TRBD1	many	TRBJ2-1	CASSLHETGTGYNEQFF	TGTGCCAGCAGCTTACATGAGACCGGGACAGGGTACAATGAGCAGTTCTTC
TRBV9	TRBD2	many	TRBJ2-1	CASSASGLAGGQGEQFF	TGTGCCAGCAGCGCCTCGGGACTAGCGGGGGGACAGGGGGAGCAGTTCTTC
TRBV9	NA	many	TRBJ2-7	CASSVAVDSYEQYF	TGTGCCAGCAGCGTAGCGGTGGACTCCTACGAGCAGTACTTC
TRBV9	TRBD2	many	TRBJ2-7	CASSVEGSGGEQYF	TGTGCCAGCAGCGTAGAAGGTAGCGGGGGAGAGCAGTACTTC
TRBV9	NA	many	TRBJ2-3	CASSVASRGPDTQYF	TGTGCCAGCAGCGTAGCTAGTAGGGGCCCAGATACGCAGTATTTT
TRBV9	TRBD1	many	TRBJ2-7	CASSFEGQGGEQYF	TGTGCCAGCAGCTTTGAAGGACAGGGCGGCGAGCAGTACTTC
TRBV24-1	TRBD1	many	TRBJ1-5	CAPMGVGGFYSNQPQHF	TGTGCCCCGATGGGGGTAGGGGGCTTTTATAGCAATCAGCCCCAGCATTTT
TRBV9	TRBD1	many	TRBJ1-4	CASSASDRGANEKLFF	TGTGCCAGCAGCGCTTCAGACAGGGGAGCTAATGAAAAACTGTTTTTT
TRBV9	TRBD1	many	TRBJ2-2	CASSARQGANTGELFF	TGTGCCAGCAGCGCCCGGCAGGGGGCGAACACCGGGGAGCTGTTTTTT
TRBV9	NA	many	TRBJ1-3	CASSVEGSSSGNTIYF	TGTGCCAGCAGCGTAGAAGGTTCGAGCTCTGGAAACACCATATATTTT
TRBV9	TRBD1	many	TRBJ1-4	CASSVEGTGREKLFF	TGTGCCAGCAGCGTAGAGGGGACAGGCCGGGAAAAACTGTTTTTT
TRBV9	NA	few	TRBJ2-3	CASSVGGRPNTDTQYF	TGTGCCAGCAGCGTAGGGGGTAGACCGAACACAGATACGCAGTATTTT
TRBV9	TRBD2	medium-sized	TRBJ2-7	CASSVSGGALYEQYF	TGTGCCAGCAGCGTTAGCGGGGGGGCCCTCTACGAGCAGTACTTC
TRBV9	NA	medium-sized	TRBJ1-4	CASSAAGLSNEKLFF	TGTGCCAGCAGCGCAGCGGGACTGTCTAATGAAAAACTGTTTTTT
TRBV9	NA	many	TRBJ2-3	CASSVVGASTDTQYF	TGTGCCAGCAGCGTAGTGGGGGCTAGCACAGATACGCAGTATTTT
TRBV9	TRBD2	many	TRBJ2-3	CASSVATSGFTDTQYF	TGTGCCAGCAGCGTAGCTACTAGCGGATTCACAGATACGCAGTATTTT
TRBV9	NA	many	TRBJ2-3	CASSVYQGPETQYF	TGTGCCAGCAGCGTTTATCAGGGCCCCGAGACGCAGTATTTT
TRBV9	NA	many	TRBJ1-1	CASSVDTQGDTEAFF	TGTGCCAGCAGCGTAGATACACAGGGTGACACTGAAGCTTTCTTT
TRBV24-1	NA	many	TRBJ1-4	CATNEKLFF	TGTGCAACTAATGAAAAACTGTTTTTT
TRBV9	NA	many	TRBJ2-3	CASSVATADGTDTQYF	TGTGCCAGCAGCGTAGCTACGGCAGACGGCACAGATACGCAGTATTTT
TRBV9	NA	NA	TRBJ2-3	CASGTSFMGEDTQYF	TGTGCCAGCGGGACATCCTTCATGGGGGAAGATACGCAGTATTTT
TRBV9	NA	many	TRBJ2-2	CASSGRAGELFF	TGTGCCAGCAGCGGCCGGGCGGGGGAGCTGTTTTTT
TRBV9	NA	many	TRBJ2-7	CASSVAPFGADYEQYF	TGTGCCAGCAGCGTAGCCCCCTTTGGGGCGGACTACGAGCAGTACTTC
TRBV9	TRBD1	few	TRBJ2-1	CASSVPSGTGGETQFF	TGTGCCAGCAGCGTACCTTCGGGGACAGGGGGCGAGACGCAGTTCTTC
TRBV9	NA	medium-sized	TRBJ1-4	CASSFRDGFNEKLFF	TGTGCCAGCAGCTTCCGGGACGGGTTTAATGAAAAACTGTTTTTT
TRBV9	NA	medium-sized	TRBJ2-2	CASSVEVTGELFF	TGTGCCAGCAGCGTAGAGGTCACCGGGGAGCTGTTTTTT
TRBV9	TRBD1	few	TRBJ2-3	CASSGDRIHTDTQYF	TGTGCCAGCAGCGGGGACAGGATCCACACAGATACGCAGTATTTT
TRBV9	NA	many	TRBJ2-1	CASSKGNTYNEQFF	TGTGCCAGCAGCAAAGGGAATACCTACAATGAGCAGTTCTTC
TRBV9	TRBD1	many	TRBJ2-5	CASSEGSGGRETQYF	TGTGCCAGCAGCGAGGGGTCAGGGGGAAGGGAGACCCAGTACTTC
TRBV9	TRBD2	many	TRBJ2-5	CASSRSGGSRETQYF	TGTGCCAGCAGCCGCAGCGGGGGCTCGAGGGAGACCCAGTACTTC
TRBV9	TRBD2	few	TRBJ2-1	CASSIAGGPDNEQFF	TGTGCCAGCAGCATAGCGGGGGGCCCTGACAATGAGCAGTTCTTC
TRBV9	NA	NA	TRBJ2-5	CASSVEGSGWETQYF	TGTGCCAGCAGCGTAGAGGGCTCGGGGTGGGAGACCCAGTACTTC
TRBV9	TRBD1	NA	TRBJ2-2	CASSVVGPGQGFTGELFF	TGTGCCAGCAGCGTAGTGGGGCCAGGACAGGGGTTCACCGGGGAGCTGTTTTTT
TRBV9	TRBD1	many	TRBJ1-2	CASSTGQAPYGYTF	TGTGCCAGTAGTACAGGACAGGCCCCGTATGGCTACACCTTC
TRBV9	NA	medium-sized	TRBJ1-3	CASSVAQGRLPGNTIYF	TGTGCCAGCAGCGTAGCCCAGGGACGGCTGCCTGGAAACACCATATATTTT
TRBV9	NA	many	TRBJ2-3	CASSVRGSSTDTQYF	TGTGCCAGCAGCGTAAGGGGGTCTAGCACAGATACGCAGTATTTT